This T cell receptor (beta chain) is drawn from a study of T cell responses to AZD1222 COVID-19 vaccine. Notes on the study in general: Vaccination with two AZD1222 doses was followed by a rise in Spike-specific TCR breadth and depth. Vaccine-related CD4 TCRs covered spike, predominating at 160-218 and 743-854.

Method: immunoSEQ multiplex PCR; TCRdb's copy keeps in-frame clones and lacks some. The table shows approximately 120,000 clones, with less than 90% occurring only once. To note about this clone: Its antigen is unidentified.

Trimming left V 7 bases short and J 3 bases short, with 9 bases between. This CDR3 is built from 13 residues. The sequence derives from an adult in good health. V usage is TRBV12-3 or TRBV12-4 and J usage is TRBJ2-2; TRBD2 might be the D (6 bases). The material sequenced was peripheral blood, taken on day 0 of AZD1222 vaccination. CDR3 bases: TGTGCCAGCATCGCGGGGCACACCGGGGAGCTGTTTTTT. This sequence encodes CASIAGHTGELFF.